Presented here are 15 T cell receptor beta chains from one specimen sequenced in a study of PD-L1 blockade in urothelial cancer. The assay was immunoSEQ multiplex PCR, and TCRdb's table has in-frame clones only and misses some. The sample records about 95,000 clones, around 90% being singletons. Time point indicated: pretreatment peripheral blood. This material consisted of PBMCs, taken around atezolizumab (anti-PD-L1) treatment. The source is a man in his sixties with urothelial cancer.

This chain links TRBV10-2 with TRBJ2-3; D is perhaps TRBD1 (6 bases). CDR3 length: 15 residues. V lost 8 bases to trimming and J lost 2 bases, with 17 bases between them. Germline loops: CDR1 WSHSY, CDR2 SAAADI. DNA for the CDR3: TGCGCCAGCCGCGTAGGGGGATCATTCACAGATACGCAGTATTTT. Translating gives CASRVGGSFTDTQYF.

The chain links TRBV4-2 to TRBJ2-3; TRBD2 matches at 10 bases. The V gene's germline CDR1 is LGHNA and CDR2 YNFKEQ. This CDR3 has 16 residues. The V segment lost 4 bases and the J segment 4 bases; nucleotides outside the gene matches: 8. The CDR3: CASSPGGAGGPDTQYF. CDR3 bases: TGTGCCAGCAGCCCTGGGGGAGCGGGGGGGCCAGATACGCAGTATTTT.

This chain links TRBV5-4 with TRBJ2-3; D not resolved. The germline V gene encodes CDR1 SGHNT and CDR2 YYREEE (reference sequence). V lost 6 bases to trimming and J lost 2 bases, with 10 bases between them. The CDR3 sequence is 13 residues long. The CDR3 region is CASNGPDTDTQYF. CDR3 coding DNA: TGTGCCAGCAACGGTCCCGACACAGATACGCAGTATTTT.

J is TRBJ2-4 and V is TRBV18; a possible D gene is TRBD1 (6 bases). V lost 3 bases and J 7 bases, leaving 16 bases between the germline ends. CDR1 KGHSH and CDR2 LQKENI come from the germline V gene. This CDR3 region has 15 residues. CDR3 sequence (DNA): TGTGCCAGCTCACCTTTGTCACAGGGCACTAACATTCAGTACTTC. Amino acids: CASSPLSQGTNIQYF.

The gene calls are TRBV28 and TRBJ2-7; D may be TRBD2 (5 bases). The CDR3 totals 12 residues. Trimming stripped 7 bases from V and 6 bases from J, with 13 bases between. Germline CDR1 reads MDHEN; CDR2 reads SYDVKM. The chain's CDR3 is CASNSFRGEQYF. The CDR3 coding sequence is TGTGCCAGCAACTCATTCCGGGGCGAGCAGTACTTC.

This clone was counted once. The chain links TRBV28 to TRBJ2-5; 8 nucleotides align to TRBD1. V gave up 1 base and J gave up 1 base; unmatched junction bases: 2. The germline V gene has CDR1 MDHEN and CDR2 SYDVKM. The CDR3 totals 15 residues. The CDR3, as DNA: TGTGCCAGCAGTTTATCAGGGGGCGGCCAAGAGACCCAGTACTTC. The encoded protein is CASSLSGGGQETQYF.

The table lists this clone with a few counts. The CDR3 spells CASRRGTSGRRLGYEQYF. The DNA for the CDR3 is TGTGCCAGCAGGAGGGGGACTAGCGGGAGGAGACTAGGCTACGAGCAGTACTTC. The chain joins TRBV2 to TRBJ2-7; TRBD2 aligns across 15 bases. Germline V gene data show CDR1 as SNHLY and CDR2 as FYNNEI. The V segment lost 6 bases and the J segment 3 bases; nucleotides outside the gene matches: 12. The CDR3 has 18 amino acids.

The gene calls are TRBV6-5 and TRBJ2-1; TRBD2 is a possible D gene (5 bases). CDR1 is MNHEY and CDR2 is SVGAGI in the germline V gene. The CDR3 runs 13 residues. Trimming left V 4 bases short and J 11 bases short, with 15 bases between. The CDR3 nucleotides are TGTGCCAGCAGTTTAATAACTAGTCCGAAGCAGTTCTTC. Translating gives CASSLITSPKQFF.

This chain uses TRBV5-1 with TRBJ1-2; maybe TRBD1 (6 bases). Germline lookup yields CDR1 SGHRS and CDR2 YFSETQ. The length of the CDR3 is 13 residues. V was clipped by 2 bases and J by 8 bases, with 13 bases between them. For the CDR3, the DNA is TGCGCCAGCAGCTTTTCACAGGGCAAGGGCTACACCTTC. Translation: CASSFSQGKGYTF.

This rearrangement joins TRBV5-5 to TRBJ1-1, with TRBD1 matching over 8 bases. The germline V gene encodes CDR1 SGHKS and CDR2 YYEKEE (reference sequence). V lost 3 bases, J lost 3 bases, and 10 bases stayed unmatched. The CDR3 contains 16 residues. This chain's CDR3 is CASSSLPGQGDTEAFF. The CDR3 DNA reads TGTGCCAGCAGCTCTCTCCCAGGACAGGGCGACACTGAAGCTTTCTTT.

CDR3 residues: CASSLSGSGADTQYF. The CDR3 bases are TGTGCCAGCAGCCTTAGCGGGAGTGGCGCAGATACGCAGTATTTT. The chain employs TRBV7-3 and TRBJ2-3; 9 nucleotides match TRBD2. This CDR3 is built from 15 residues. With V trimmed by 5 bases and J by 4 bases, 7 bases remained unmatched. Looked up from germline, CDR1 is SGHTA and CDR2 is FQGTGA. Looking up the rest from reference TRBV7-3 and TRBJ2-3 gives the full variable domain: GAGVSQTPSNKVTEKGKYVELRCDPISGHTALYWYRQSLGQGPEFLIYFQGTGAADDSGLPNDRFFAVRPEGSVSTLKIQRTERGDSAVYLCASSLSGSGADTQYFGPGTRLTVL.

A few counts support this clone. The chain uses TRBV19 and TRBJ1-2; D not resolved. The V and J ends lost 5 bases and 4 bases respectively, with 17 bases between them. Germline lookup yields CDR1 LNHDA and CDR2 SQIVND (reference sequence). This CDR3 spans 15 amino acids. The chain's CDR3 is CASSQSPRGGYGYTF. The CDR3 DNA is TGTGCCAGTAGTCAAAGCCCCCGAGGAGGCTATGGCTACACCTTC.

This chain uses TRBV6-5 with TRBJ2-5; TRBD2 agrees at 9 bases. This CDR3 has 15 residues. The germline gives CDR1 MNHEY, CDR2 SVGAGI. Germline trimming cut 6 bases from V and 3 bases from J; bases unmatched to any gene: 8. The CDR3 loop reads CASRDQRGVEETQYF. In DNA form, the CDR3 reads TGTGCCAGCAGAGATCAGCGGGGGGTTGAAGAGACCCAGTACTTC.

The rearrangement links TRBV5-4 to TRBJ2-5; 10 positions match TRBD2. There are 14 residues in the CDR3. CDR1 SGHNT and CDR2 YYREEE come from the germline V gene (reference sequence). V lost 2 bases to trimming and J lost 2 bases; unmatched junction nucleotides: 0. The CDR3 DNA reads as TGTGCCAGCAGCTTACTAGCGGGGCAAGAGACCCAGTACTTC. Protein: CASSLLAGQETQYF.

The CDR3 loop is CASSPFGGLLYEQYF. CDR3 DNA sequence: TGTGCCAGCAGCCCCTTCGGGGGGCTCCTCTACGAGCAGTACTTC. The chain combines TRBV5-6 with TRBJ2-7; TRBD2 might be the D (7 bases). The CDR3 covers 15 residues. Trimming shortened V by 4 bases and J by 3 bases, and 17 bases separated the two germline ends. The V gene's germline CDR1 is SGHDT and CDR2 YYEEEE.